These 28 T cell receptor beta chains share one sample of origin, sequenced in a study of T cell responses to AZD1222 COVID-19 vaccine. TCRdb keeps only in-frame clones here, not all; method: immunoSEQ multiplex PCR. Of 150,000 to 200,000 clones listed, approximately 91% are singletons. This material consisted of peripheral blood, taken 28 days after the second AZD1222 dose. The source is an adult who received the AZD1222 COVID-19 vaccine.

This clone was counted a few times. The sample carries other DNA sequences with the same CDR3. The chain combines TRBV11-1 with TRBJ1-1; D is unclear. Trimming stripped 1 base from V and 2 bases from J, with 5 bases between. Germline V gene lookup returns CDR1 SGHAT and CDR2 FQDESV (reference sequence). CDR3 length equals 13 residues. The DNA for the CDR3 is TGTGCCAGCAGCTTAGGGCTTAACACTGAAGCTTTCTTT. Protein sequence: CASSLGLNTEAFF.

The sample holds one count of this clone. The CDR3 loop is CASSIDGFNQPQHF. The CDR3 nucleotides are TGTGCCAGTAGTATAGATGGGTTCAATCAGCCCCAGCATTTT. The chain recombines TRBV19 with TRBJ1-5; D ambiguous. The CDR3 length is 14 residues. Deletions cut 0 bases from V and 3 bases from J, with 6 bases between. Germline loops: CDR1 LNHDA, CDR2 SQIVND (reference sequence).

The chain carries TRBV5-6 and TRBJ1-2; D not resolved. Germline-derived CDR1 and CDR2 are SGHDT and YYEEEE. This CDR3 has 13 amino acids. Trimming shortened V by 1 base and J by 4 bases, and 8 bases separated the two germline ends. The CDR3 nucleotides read TGTGCCAGCAGCTTGAAATCCCTCTATGGCTACACCTTC. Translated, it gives CASSLKSLYGYTF.

The DNA for the CDR3 is TGTGCCAGCAGGCGGGGAGACCTAATAGACAATGAGCAGTTCTTC. Encoded protein: CASRRGDLIDNEQFF. The V and J genes are TRBV2 and TRBJ2-1; D may be TRBD2 (6 bases). V lost 6 bases and J 5 bases, leaving 17 bases between the germline ends. CDR1 and CDR2 (germline): SNHLY, FYNNEI. The CDR3 runs to 15 residues.

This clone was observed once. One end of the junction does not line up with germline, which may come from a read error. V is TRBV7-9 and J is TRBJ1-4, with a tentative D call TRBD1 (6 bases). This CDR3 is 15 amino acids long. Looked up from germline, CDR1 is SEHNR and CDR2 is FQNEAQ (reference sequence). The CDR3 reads CASSFAGTTNEKLFF. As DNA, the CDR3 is TGTGCCAGCAGCTTTGCCGGGACAACAAATGAAAAACTGTTTTTT.

The CDR3 DNA is TGCGCCAGCAGCACCCAAGCGGGGGCCACCGCCGGGGAGCTGTTTTTT. This gives the protein CASSTQAGATAGELFF. The chain combines TRBV5-1 with TRBJ2-2; 8 positions match TRBD2. Trimming at V came to 4 bases and at J to 6 bases, leaving 11 bases not matched to a gene. CDR1 SGHRS and CDR2 YFSETQ come from the germline V gene. CDR3 length: 16 residues.

This chain's CDR3 is CASSFFSSRDNEQFF. CDR3 sequence (DNA): TGTGCCAGCAGCTTTTTTTCTTCCCGGGACAATGAGCAGTTCTTC. The chain has TRBV11-2 and TRBJ2-1, with unresolved D. Germline V gene lookup returns CDR1 SGHAT and CDR2 FQNNGV. The CDR3 runs 15 residues. Trimming took 3 bases from V and 5 from J, leaving 14 bases between them.

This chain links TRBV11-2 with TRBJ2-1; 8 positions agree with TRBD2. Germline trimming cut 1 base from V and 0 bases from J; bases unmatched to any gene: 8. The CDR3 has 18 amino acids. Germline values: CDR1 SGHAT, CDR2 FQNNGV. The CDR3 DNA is TGTGCCAGCAGCTTAGCCTGGCCGGGACTAGGCTCCTACAATGAGCAGTTCTTC. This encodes CASSLAWPGLGSYNEQFF.

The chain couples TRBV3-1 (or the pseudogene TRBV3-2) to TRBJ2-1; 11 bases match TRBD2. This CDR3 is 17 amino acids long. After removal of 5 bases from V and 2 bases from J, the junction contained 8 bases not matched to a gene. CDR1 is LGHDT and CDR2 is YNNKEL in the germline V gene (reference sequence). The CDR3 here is CASSSQGTSGPYNEQFF. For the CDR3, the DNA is TGTGCCAGCAGCTCGCAGGGGACTAGCGGACCCTACAATGAGCAGTTCTTC.

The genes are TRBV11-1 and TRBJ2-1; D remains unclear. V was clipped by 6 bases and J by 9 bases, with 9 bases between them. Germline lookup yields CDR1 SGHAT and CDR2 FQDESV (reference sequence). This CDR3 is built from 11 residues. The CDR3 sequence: CASRSLGEQFF. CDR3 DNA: TGTGCCAGCAGATCGCTCGGTGAGCAGTTCTTC.

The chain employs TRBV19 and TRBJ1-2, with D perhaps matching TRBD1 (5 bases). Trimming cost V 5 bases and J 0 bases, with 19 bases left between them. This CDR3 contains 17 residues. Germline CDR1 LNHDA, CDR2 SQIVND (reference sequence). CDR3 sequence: CASSGGSWRQTNYGYTF. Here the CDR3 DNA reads TGTGCCAGTAGTGGTGGATCGTGGAGACAGACTAACTATGGCTACACCTTC.

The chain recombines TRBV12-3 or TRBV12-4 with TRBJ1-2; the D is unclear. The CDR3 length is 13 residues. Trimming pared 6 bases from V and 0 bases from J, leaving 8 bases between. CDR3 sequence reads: CASSPAANYGYTF. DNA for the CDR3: TGTGCCAGCAGCCCGGCCGCTAACTATGGCTACACCTTC.

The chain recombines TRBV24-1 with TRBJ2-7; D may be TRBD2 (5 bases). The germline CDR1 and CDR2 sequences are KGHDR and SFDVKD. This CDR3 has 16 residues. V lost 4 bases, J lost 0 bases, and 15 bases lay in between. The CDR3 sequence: CATSDRRAGDSYEQYF. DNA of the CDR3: TGTGCCACCAGTGACCGGCGGGCTGGGGACTCCTACGAGCAGTACTTC.

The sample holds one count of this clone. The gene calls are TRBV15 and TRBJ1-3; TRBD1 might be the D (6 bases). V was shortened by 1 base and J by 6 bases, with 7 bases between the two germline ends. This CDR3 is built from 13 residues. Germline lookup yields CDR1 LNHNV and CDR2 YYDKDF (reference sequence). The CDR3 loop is CATSRVGANTIYF. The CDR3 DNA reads TGTGCCACCAGCAGAGTGGGGGCAAACACCATATATTTT.

The CDR3 nucleotides read TGTGCCAGCAGCGTAGCCTTCCCCACCCCCCGATTCCGGGGTCCAGGAAACATTCAGTACTTC. Its translation: CASSVAFPTPRFRGPGNIQYF. The rearrangement joins TRBV9 to TRBJ2-4; D perhaps matches TRBD2 (5 bases). This CDR3 comprises 21 residues. Trimming removed 0 bases from V and 6 bases from J, with 31 bases in between. Germline CDR1 reads SGDLS; CDR2 reads YYNGEE.

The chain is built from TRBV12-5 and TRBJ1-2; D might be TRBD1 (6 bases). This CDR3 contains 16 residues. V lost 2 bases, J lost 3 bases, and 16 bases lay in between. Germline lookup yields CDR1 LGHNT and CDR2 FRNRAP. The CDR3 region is CASGLPGADTDYGYTF. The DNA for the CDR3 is TGTGCTAGTGGTTTGCCAGGGGCAGACACGGACTATGGCTACACCTTC.

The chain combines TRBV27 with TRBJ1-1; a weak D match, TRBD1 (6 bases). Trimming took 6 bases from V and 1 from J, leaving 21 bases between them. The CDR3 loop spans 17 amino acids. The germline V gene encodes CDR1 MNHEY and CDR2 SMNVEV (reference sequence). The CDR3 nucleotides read TGTGCCAGCAGAGTGCACGGCAGGGGAGGCGGGAACACTGAAGCTTTCTTT. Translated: CASRVHGRGGGNTEAFF.

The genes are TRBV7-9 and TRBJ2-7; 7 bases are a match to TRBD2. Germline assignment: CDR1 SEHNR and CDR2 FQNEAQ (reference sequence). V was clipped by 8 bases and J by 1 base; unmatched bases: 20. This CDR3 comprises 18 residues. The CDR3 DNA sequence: TGTGCCAGCGGCGACCCCCTTGGCGGGGGTCCTCAGTCCTACGAGCAGTACTTC. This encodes CASGDPLGGGPQSYEQYF.

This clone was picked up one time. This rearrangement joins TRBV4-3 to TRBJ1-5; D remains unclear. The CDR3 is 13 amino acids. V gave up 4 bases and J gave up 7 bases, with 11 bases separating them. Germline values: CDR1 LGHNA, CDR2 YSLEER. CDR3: CASSPQEGQPQHF. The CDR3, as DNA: TGCGCCAGCAGCCCGCAGGAGGGACAGCCCCAGCATTTT.

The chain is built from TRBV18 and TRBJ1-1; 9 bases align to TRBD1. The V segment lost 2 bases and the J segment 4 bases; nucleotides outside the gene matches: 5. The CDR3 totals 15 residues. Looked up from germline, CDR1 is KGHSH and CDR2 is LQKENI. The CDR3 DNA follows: TGTGCCAGCTCACCAGCGGGACAGGGAGGCACTGAAGCTTTCTTT. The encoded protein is CASSPAGQGGTEAFF.

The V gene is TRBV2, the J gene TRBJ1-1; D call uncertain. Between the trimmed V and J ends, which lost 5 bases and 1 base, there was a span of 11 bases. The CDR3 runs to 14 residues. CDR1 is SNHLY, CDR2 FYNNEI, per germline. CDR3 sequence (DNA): TGTGCCAGCAGTCCCGGACTGTCGAACACTGAAGCTTTCTTT. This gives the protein CASSPGLSNTEAFF.

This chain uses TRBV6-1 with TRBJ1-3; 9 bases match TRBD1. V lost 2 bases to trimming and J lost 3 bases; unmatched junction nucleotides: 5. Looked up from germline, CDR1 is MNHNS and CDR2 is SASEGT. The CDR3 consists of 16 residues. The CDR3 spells CASSESTGGFGNTIYF. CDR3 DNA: TGTGCCAGCAGTGAAAGTACAGGGGGCTTTGGAAACACCATATATTTT.

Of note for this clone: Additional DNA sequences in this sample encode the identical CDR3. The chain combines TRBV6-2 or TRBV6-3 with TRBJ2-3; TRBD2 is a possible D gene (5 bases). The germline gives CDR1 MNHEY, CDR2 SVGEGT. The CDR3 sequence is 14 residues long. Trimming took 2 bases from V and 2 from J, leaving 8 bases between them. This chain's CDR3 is CASSYRGYTDTQYF. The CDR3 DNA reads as TGTGCCAGCAGTTACCGGGGATACACAGATACGCAGTATTTT.

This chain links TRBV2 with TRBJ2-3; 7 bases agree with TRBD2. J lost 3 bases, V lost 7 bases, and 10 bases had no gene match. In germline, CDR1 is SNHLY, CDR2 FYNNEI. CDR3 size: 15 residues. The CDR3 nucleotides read TGTGCCAGCACGCCCGGCAGGGAGGGTACAGATACGCAGTATTTT. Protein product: CASTPGREGTDTQYF. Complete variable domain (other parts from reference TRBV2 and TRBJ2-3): EPEVTQTPSHQVTQMGQEVILRCVPISNHLYFYWYRQILGQKVEFLVSFYNNEISEKSEIFDDQFSVERPDGSNFTLKIRSTKLEDSAMYFCASTPGREGTDTQYFGPGTRLTVL.

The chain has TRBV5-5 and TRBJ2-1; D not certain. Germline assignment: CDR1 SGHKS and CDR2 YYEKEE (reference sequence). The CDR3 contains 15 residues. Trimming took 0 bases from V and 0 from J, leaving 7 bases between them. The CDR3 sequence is CASSLGDISYNEQFF. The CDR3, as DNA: TGTGCCAGCAGCTTGGGCGACATCTCCTACAATGAGCAGTTCTTC. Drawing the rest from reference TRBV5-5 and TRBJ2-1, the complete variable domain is DAGVTQSPTHLIKTRGQQVTLRCSPISGHKSVSWYQQVLGQGPQFIFQYYEKEERGRGNFPDRFSARQFPNYSSELNVNALLLGDSALYLCASSLGDISYNEQFFGPGTRLTVL.

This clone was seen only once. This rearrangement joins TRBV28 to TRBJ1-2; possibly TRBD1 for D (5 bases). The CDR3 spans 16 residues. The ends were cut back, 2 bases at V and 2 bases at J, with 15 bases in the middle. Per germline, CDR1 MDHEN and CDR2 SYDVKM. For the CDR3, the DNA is TGTGCCAGCAGTTTAATTATTGGGGGAGTCAACTATGGCTACACCTTC. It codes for CASSLIIGGVNYGYTF.

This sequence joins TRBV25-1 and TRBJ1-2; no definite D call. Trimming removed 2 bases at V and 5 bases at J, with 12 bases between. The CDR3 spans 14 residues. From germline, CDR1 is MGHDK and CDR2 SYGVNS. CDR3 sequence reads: CASSEGLDGYGYTF. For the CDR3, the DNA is TGTGCCAGCAGTGAAGGCCTCGACGGGTATGGCTACACCTTC.

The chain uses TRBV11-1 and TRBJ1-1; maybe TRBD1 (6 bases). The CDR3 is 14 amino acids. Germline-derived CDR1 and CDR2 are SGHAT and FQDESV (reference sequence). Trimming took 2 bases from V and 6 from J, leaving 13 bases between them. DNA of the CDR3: TGTGCCAGCAGCTTACTACAGGGCCAAGCTGAAGCTTTCTTT. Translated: CASSLLQGQAEAFF.